What follows are 3 T cell receptor beta chains derived from one specimen sequenced in a study of read filtering for tumor transcriptome and immune sequencing. From around 440 ng of RNA, a library with molecular barcoded alpha/delta and beta/gamma adaptors was made. In TCRdb, the reads were re-called with MiXCR into one record per CDR3 protein. The sample holds about 130,000 distinct CDR3 sequences, under 15% seen once. The sequenced sample consisted of a population of CD138-negative cells sorted from bone marrow. The origin of the receptors is a donor older than 35 with multiple myeloma.

This clonotype has at least ten counts. This chain links TRBV20-1 with TRBJ2-3; 10 positions agree with TRBD2. The V and J ends lost 6 bases and 1 base, in that order; junction bases with no gene match: 7. CDR1 and CDR2 (germline): DFQATT, SNEGSKA (reference sequence). This CDR3 has 15 residues. This CDR3 reads CSAGPGLAGTDTQYF. The CDR3 coding sequence is TGCAGTGCAGGACCCGGACTAGCGGGCACAGATACGCAGTATTTT.

This clonotype was observed many times. The rearrangement uses TRBV10-3 and TRBJ2-5; D call uncertain. The germline V gene has CDR1 ENHRY and CDR2 SYGVKD. V was shortened by 3 bases and J by 4 bases, with 18 bases between the two germline ends. The CDR3 is made up of 16 amino acids. CDR3 in DNA: TGTGCCATCAGTGATGCCGGGCAGCCTGGAGTAGAGACCCAGTACTTC. This codes for CAISDAGQPGVETQYF.

About this clonotype itself: With a much larger clone just one base away, this may be a read error. The chain joins TRBV25-1 to TRBJ2-1; weak D call: TRBD1 (6 bases). CDR3 size: 12 residues. Trimming stripped 6 bases from V and 8 bases from J, with 11 bases between. Germline CDR1 is MGHDK and CDR2 is SYGVNS. Here the CDR3 DNA reads TGTGCCAGCAGCCGACCAGGGGATGAGCAGTTCTTC. Its translation is CASSRPGDEQFF.